Listed here is a single TCR beta chain. This sample is part of a study of CD8+ T cells in alopecia areata. After removal of 7 bases from V and 3 bases from J, the junction contained 7 bases not matched to a gene. Germline CDR1 MNHNS, CDR2 SASEGT. The CDR3 has 14 amino acids. After isolation, RNA underwent reverse transcription to generate cDNA as the sequencing template. The assay was immunoSEQ multiplex PCR, and TCRdb's table has in-frame clones only and misses some. The sample has 98,000 or so clones, over 55% seen once. The sample consisted of NKG2D-low CD8+ T cells sorted from blood. The receptor's source is a human donor with alopecia areata. This chain joins TRBV6-1 and TRBJ1-1; 8 bases align to TRBD1. The CDR3 DNA follows: TGTGCCAGCACTGGACAGGGCATGTACACTGAAGCTTTCTTT. This sequence encodes CASTGQGMYTEAFF.